The 20 T cell receptor beta chains below were found in one sample sequenced in a study of shared clonotypes between healthy human individuals. Method: immunoSEQ multiplex PCR; TCRdb's copy keeps in-frame clones and lacks some. The sample lists some 2.3 million clones; over 90% were seen once. The sequenced sample consisted of naive CD4+ T cells from PBMCs. Subset reported: CD45RA+ positively selected. These receptors originate from a man younger than 30 in good health. Some clones in this sample may be carry-over from other donors' samples.

The chain combines TRBV6-1 with TRBJ1-1, with unresolved D. This CDR3 spans 12 amino acids. Germline assignment: CDR1 MNHNS and CDR2 SASEGT. V gave up 4 bases and J gave up 8 bases, with 11 bases separating them. The DNA of the CDR3 is TGTGCCAGCAGTGGACTTTTTGGGGAAGCTTTCTTT. It yields the protein CASSGLFGEAFF.

This chain uses TRBV19 with TRBJ1-5, with no clear D. CDR3 length: 14 residues. V gave up 2 bases and J gave up 7 bases, with 12 bases separating them. Germline CDR1 and CDR2: LNHDA and SQIVND (reference sequence). The CDR3 reads CASSIFPPQQPQHF. CDR3 nucleotides: TGTGCCAGTAGTATATTCCCCCCTCAACAGCCCCAGCATTTT.

The chain joins TRBV6-6 to TRBJ2-7; 8 positions agree with TRBD1. Germline V gene data show CDR1 as MNHNY and CDR2 as SVGAGI (reference sequence). J was trimmed by 1 base and V by 4 bases; bases with no gene match: 3. The length of the CDR3 is 14 residues. Here the CDR3 DNA reads TGTGCCAGCAGTTTGGGACAGGTGTCCTACGAGCAGTACTTC. It specifies CASSLGQVSYEQYF.

This clone was seen a few times. The CDR3 spells CASSSTGSGNTIYF. CDR3 DNA: TGTGCCAGCTCGTCGACAGGGTCCGGAAACACCATATATTTT. The rearrangement links TRBV18 to TRBJ1-3; 7 bases align to TRBD1. This CDR3 is 14 amino acids long. The V gene's germline CDR1 is KGHSH and CDR2 LQKENI. V shed 6 bases and J 4 bases; nucleotides not matched to a gene: 6. Filled out from reference TRBV18 and TRBJ1-3, the complete variable domain reads NAGVMQNPRHLVRRRGQEARLRCSPMKGHSHVYWYRQLPEEGLKFMVYLQKENIIDESGMPKERFSAEFPKEGPSILRIQQVVRGDSAAYFCASSSTGSGNTIYFGEGSWLTVV.

This clone occurred once. The chain carries TRBV25-1 and TRBJ1-1; 7 positions match TRBD1. After removal of 1 base from V and 9 bases from J, the junction contained 8 bases not matched to a gene. Germline-derived CDR1 and CDR2 are MGHDK and SYGVNS. The CDR3 extends over 14 amino acids. This CDR3 is CASSESGGGLQAFF. The CDR3 DNA is TGTGCCAGCAGTGAATCAGGAGGGGGCCTTCAAGCTTTCTTT.

This clone was observed once. The chain employs TRBV2 and TRBJ1-5; TRBD1 matches 7 bases. The J segment lost 7 bases and the V segment lost 6 bases, leaving 6 bases of the junction unmatched. The CDR3 is made up of 13 amino acids. The germline gives CDR1 SNHLY, CDR2 FYNNEI. The CDR3, as DNA: TGTGCCAGCAGCGAGGACAGGTCCCAGCCCCAGCATTTT. Amino acid sequence: CASSEDRSQPQHF. Full variable domain (missing parts from reference TRBV2 and TRBJ1-5): EPEVTQTPSHQVTQMGQEVILRCVPISNHLYFYWYRQILGQKVEFLVSFYNNEISEKSEIFDDQFSVERPDGSNFTLKIRSTKLEDSAMYFCASSEDRSQPQHFGDGTRLSIL.

The chain couples TRBV6-6 to TRBJ1-2, with D unclear. The CDR3 sequence is 14 residues long. Trimming stripped 2 bases from V and 8 bases from J, with 15 bases between. CDR1 and CDR2 from the germline V gene are MNHNY and SVGAGI (reference sequence). The CDR3 DNA reads TGTGCCAGCAGTTACGAGGGTCTGGGTAAGGGCTACACCTTC. It translates to CASSYEGLGKGYTF.

Note on this clone: The junction does not match germline at one end; this may be a read error. V is TRBV5-4 and J is TRBJ2-7; D unclear. There are 12 residues in the CDR3. Germline loops: CDR1 SGHNT, CDR2 YYREEE (reference sequence). The CDR3: CASSWTIGLPIF. As DNA, the CDR3 is TGTGCCAGCAGCTGGACCATTGGGCTTCCTATCTTC.

This rearrangement joins TRBV6-1 to TRBJ1-2; D gene uncertain. CDR1 and CDR2 from the germline V gene are MNHNS and SASEGT. The CDR3 is made up of 14 amino acids. The V and J ends lost 1 base and 3 bases respectively, with 9 bases between them. The CDR3 DNA follows: TGTGCCAGCAGTGAAGGGAGGGTCGACTATGGCTACACCTTC. Protein product: CASSEGRVDYGYTF.

The chain is built from TRBV21-1 and TRBJ2-7; TRBD2 was called by the table and not checked on the DNA. TRBV21-1 is recorded as a pseudogene. This CDR3 comprises 17 residues. The CDR3 bases are TGTGCCAGCAGCAAAGTTGCGGCGCCGGAAGGTTTAGACGAGCAGTACTTC. It translates to CASSKVAAPEGLDEQYF.

V is TRBV28 and J is TRBJ1-1; tentatively, D is TRBD1 (6 bases). The CDR3 consists of 16 residues. Germline CDR1 and CDR2: MDHEN and SYDVKM. V was cut by 8 bases and J by 0 bases, with 19 bases left in between. The CDR3 reads CASLGGGHKMNTEAFF. The CDR3 DNA reads TGTGCCAGCCTAGGAGGGGGACACAAGATGAACACTGAAGCTTTCTTT.

The chain is built from TRBV11-2 and TRBJ1-4, with 8 bases lining up with TRBD1. Germline loops: CDR1 SGHAT, CDR2 FQNNGV. Trimming took 5 bases from V and 4 from J; bases not matched to a gene: 12. There are 17 residues in the CDR3. The CDR3 DNA reads as TGTGCCAGCAGCCCGGACCTCAGGGGGCACGATAATGAAAAACTGTTTTTT. Its protein is CASSPDLRGHDNEKLFF. Full variable domain (rest looked up from reference TRBV11-2 and TRBJ1-4): EAGVAQSPRYKIIEKRQSVAFWCNPISGHATLYWYQQILGQGPKLLIQFQNNGVVDDSQLPKDRFSAERLKGVDSTLKIQPAKLEDSAVYLCASSPDLRGHDNEKLFFGSGTQLSVL.

The genes are TRBV5-1 and TRBJ2-1; D is unresolved. Trimming left V 1 base short and J 4 bases short, with 9 bases between. Germline V gene lookup returns CDR1 SGHRS and CDR2 YFSETQ. CDR3 size: 14 residues. The CDR3 is CASSLTWEYNEQFF. The CDR3 region has the DNA TGCGCCAGCAGCTTGACGTGGGAATACAATGAGCAGTTCTTC.

The CDR3 loop reads CASSLPSRHEQYF. CDR3 sequence (DNA): TGTGCCAGCAGCTTACCTTCCCGGCACGAGCAGTACTTC. V usage is TRBV11-2 and J usage is TRBJ2-7; D uncertain. The germline gives CDR1 SGHAT, CDR2 FQNNGV. This CDR3 spans 13 amino acids. V was clipped by 2 bases and J by 5 bases, with 10 bases between them.

This CDR3 is CASSRAGATYEQYF. CDR3 coding DNA: TGTGCCAGCAGTAGAGCGGGGGCGACCTACGAGCAGTACTTC. This chain connects TRBV27 to TRBJ2-7, with TRBD2 identical over 8 bases. Per the germline V gene, CDR1 is MNHEY and CDR2 is SMNVEV (reference sequence). The J segment lost 2 bases and the V segment lost 5 bases, leaving 5 bases of the junction unmatched. This CDR3 has 14 residues.

About this clone itself: An end of the junction does not agree with germline; a read error may underlie this. The genes are TRBV7-9 and TRBJ2-1; 12 bases are shared with TRBD2. Germline CDR1 SEHNR, CDR2 FQNEAQ (reference sequence). This CDR3 spans 16 amino acids. Here the CDR3 reads CASSYDWASGRANMVF. The CDR3 DNA follows: TGTGCCAGCAGCTATGACTGGGCTAGCGGGAGGGCCAATATGGTCTTC.

This chain uses TRBV30 with TRBJ2-2, with D perhaps matching TRBD2 (6 bases). CDR3 length equals 15 residues. Per the germline V gene, CDR1 is GTSNPN and CDR2 is SVGIG (reference sequence). The V gene lost 3 bases and the J gene lost 4 bases, with 15 bases spanning the gap. The CDR3 spells CAWSGPGDSTGELFF. The CDR3 DNA reads as TGTGCCTGGAGCGGGCCGGGAGATAGCACCGGGGAGCTGTTTTTT.

The chain is built from TRBV9 and TRBJ2-4; D might be TRBD2 (5 bases). The germline gives CDR1 SGDLS, CDR2 YYNGEE. The CDR3 covers 13 residues. The V end was cut by 6 bases, the J end by 8 bases, with 15 bases between. The CDR3 spells CASNLGGPDIQYF. DNA of the CDR3: TGTGCCAGCAACTTGGGCGGGCCGGACATTCAGTACTTC.

V and J are TRBV7-2 and TRBJ2-3; D gene ambiguous. V was trimmed by 5 bases and J by 6 bases, leaving 12 bases between them. The CDR3 runs 13 residues. The germline V gene has CDR1 SGHTA and CDR2 FQGNSA. The CDR3 loop is CASSPLRFDTQYF. CDR3 sequence (DNA): TGTGCCAGCAGCCCCTTGCGTTTTGATACGCAGTATTTT. The full variable domain, its missing parts supplied by reference TRBV7-2 and TRBJ2-3, is GAGVSQSPSNKVTEKGKDVELRCDPISGHTALYWYRQSLGQGLEFLIYFQGNSAPDKSGLPSDRFSAERTGGSVSTLTIQRTQQEDSAVYLCASSPLRFDTQYFGPGTRLTVL.

This clone was observed once. The CDR3 coding sequence is TGTGCCAGCAGCTTAGCAGGGGAGAACTATGGCTACACCTTC. Its protein is CASSLAGENYGYTF. V and J are TRBV7-8 and TRBJ1-2; TRBD1 is a possible D gene (5 bases). The V end lost 0 bases, the J end lost 2 bases, and 7 bases lay between the germline ends. The germline gives CDR1 SGHVS, CDR2 FQNEAQ. This CDR3 region has 14 residues.